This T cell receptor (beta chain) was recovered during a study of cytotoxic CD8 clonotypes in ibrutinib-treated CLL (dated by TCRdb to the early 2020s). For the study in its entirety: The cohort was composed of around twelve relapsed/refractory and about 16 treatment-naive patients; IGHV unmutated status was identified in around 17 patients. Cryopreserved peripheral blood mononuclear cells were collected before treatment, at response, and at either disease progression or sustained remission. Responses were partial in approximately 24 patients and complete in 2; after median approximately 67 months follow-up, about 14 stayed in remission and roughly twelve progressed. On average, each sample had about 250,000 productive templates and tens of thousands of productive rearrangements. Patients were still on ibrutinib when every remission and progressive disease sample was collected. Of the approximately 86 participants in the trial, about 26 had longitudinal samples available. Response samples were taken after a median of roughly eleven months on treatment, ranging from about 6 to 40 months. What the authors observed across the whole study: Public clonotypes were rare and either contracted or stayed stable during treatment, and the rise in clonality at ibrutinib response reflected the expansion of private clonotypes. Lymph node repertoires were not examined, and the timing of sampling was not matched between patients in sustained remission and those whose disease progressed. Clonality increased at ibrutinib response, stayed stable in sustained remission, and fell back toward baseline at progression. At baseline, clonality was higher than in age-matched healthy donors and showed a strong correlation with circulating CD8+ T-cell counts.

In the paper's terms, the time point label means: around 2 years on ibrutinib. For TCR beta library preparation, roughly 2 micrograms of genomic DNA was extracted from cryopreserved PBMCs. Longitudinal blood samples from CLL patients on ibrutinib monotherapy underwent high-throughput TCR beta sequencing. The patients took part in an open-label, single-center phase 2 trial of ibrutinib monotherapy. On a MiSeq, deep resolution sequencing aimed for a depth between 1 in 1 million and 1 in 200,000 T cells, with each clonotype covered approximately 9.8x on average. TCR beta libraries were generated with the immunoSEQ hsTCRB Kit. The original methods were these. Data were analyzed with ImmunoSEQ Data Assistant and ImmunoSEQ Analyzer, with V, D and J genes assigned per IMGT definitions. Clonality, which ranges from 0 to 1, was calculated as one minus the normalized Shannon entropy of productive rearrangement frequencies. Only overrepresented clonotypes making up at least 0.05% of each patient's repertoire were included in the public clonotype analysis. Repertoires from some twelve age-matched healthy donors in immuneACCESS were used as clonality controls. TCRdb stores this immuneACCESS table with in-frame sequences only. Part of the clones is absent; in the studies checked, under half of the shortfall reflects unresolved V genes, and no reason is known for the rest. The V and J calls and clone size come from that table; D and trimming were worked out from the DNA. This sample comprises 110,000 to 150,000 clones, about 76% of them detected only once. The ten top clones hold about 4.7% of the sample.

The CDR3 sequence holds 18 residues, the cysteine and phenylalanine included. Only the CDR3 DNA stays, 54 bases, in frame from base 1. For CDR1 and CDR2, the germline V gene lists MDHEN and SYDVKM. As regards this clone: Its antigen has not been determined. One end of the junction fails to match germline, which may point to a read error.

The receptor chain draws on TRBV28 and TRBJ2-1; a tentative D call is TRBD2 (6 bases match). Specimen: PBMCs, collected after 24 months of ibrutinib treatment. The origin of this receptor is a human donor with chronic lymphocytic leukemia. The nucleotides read TGTGCCAGCAGTCCTAATTGGGTAGCGGAGCCCTTCAGGAATGAACAGTTCTTC. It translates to CASSPNWVAEPFRNEQFF.